Included here is one T cell receptor (beta chain) sequence, with context. Generated by immunoSEQ multiplex PCR, the TCRdb table keeps only in-frame clones and is missing some. The sample's table shows roughly 30,000 clones. The data derive from a study of T cells in women clearing cervical HPV infection. In the study overall: Cases' blood sampling followed lesion detection by median around 150 days (90 to 200).

The sample was blood buffy coat. The TCR originated in a woman aged 18-70 years with a cervical HPV16 infection that either progressed to CIN3+ or cleared (not recorded which).

CDR3 bases read: TGTGCCAGCAGCTGGGACAGGAACTATGGT. It is translated as CASSWDRNYG. The complete CDR3 sequence is CASSWDRNYGQYF. V gene TRBV7-9 combines with J gene TRBJ2-4; 8 bases are shared with TRBD1. The read ends 3 residues before the CDR3 terminus; that terminus is restored from the germline J gene. Per germline, CDR1 SEHNR and CDR2 FQNEAQ (reference sequence). CDR3 length equals 13 residues.